One sample yielded the 30 T cell receptor beta chains listed below, sequenced in a study of shared clonotypes between healthy human individuals. Produced via immunoSEQ multiplex PCR; TCRdb's table is partial and in-frame only. The data hold roughly 1,600,000 clones, with around 98.5% observed a single time. Sequences were obtained from naive CD4+ T cells sorted from blood. The sample's subset: CD45RA+ positively selected. The receptor source for this set is a man aged 25 to 45 in good health.

This clone was found once. The chain uses TRBV6-1 and TRBJ2-7; the match to TRBD2 covers 9 bases. The V gene end was trimmed by 4 bases and the J gene end by 3 bases; junction bases not matched to a gene: 4. The CDR3 sequence is 14 residues long. Germline-derived CDR1 and CDR2 are MNHNS and SASEGT. DNA for the CDR3: TGTGCCAGCAGTGTGGCTAGCGGGAACTACGAGCAGTACTTC. This translates into CASSVASGNYEQYF.

This chain links TRBV29-1 with TRBJ1-2; D possibly corresponds to TRBD1 (6 bases). The germline V gene has CDR1 SQVTM and CDR2 ANQGSEA. V gave up 4 bases and J gave up 0 bases, with 12 bases separating them. The CDR3 consists of 14 residues. CDR3 in DNA: TGCAGCGTTGCCTTTCGACAGGCTAACTATGGCTACACCTTC. This translates into CSVAFRQANYGYTF. The full variable domain, completed using reference TRBV29-1 and TRBJ1-2, is SAVISQKPSRDICQRGTSLTIQCQVDSQVTMMFWYRQQPGQSLTLIATANQGSEATYESGFVIDKFPISRPNLTFSTLTVSNMSPEDSSIYLCSVAFRQANYGYTFGSGTRLTVV.

The chain links TRBV6-1 to TRBJ2-7; TRBD1 agrees at 7 bases. CDR1 and CDR2 (germline): MNHNS, SASEGT. CDR3 size: 15 residues. J was trimmed by 2 bases and V by 7 bases; bases with no gene match: 11. CDR3 nucleotide sequence: TGTGCCAGCACCCGTGGGGGACAGAGGACCTACGAGCAGTACTTC. As protein: CASTRGGQRTYEQYF.

The chain is built from TRBV7-9 and TRBJ2-7, with TRBD1 matching 7 bases. V was pared by 4 bases and J by 6 bases, with 6 bases of the junction left unmatched. This CDR3 has 13 residues. From germline, CDR1 is SEHNR and CDR2 FQNEAQ (reference sequence). The CDR3 nucleotides read TGTGCCAGCAGCTCATACAGGGGCGGCGAGCAGTACTTC. Translating gives CASSSYRGGEQYF. Filled out from reference TRBV7-9 and TRBJ2-7, the complete variable domain reads DTGVSQNPRHKITKRGQNVTFRCDPISEHNRLYWYRQTLGQGPEFLTYFQNEAQLEKSRLLSDRFSAERPKGSFSTLEIQRTEQGDSAMYLCASSSYRGGEQYFGPGTRLTVT.

J is TRBJ1-2 and V is TRBV14; 12 nucleotides agree with TRBD1. From germline, CDR1 is SGHDN and CDR2 FVKESK. The CDR3 is 16 amino acids. Losses at the gene ends were 0 bases for V and 7 bases for J; bases not matched to a gene: 6. This CDR3 is CASSQDRGQGAPGYTF. The CDR3 DNA reads as TGTGCCAGCAGCCAAGATAGGGGACAGGGGGCCCCTGGCTACACCTTC.

The chain is built from TRBV11-2 and TRBJ2-3; 8 nucleotides line up with TRBD2. The V gene end was trimmed by 4 bases and the J gene end by 2 bases; junction bases not matched to a gene: 8. The CDR3 is 16 residues long. Germline V gives CDR1 SGHAT, CDR2 FQNNGV. In DNA, the CDR3 is TGTGCCAGCAGCTCCGGGACTAGGGGGTCCACAGATACGCAGTATTTT. It encodes CASSSGTRGSTDTQYF.

V is TRBV10-3 and J is TRBJ2-3; D is uncertain. Germline CDR1 and CDR2: ENHRY and SYGVKD. V was shortened by 4 bases and J by 0 bases, with 11 bases between the two germline ends. The CDR3 has 15 amino acids. As DNA, the CDR3 is TGTGCCATCAGTGGTTGGCCCAGTAGCACAGATACGCAGTATTTT. Residues: CAISGWPSSTDTQYF.

The chain is built from TRBV5-1 and TRBJ1-1; D remains ambiguous. CDR3 length equals 13 residues. Germline V lookup: CDR1 SGHRS, CDR2 YFSETQ. With 3 bases removed from V and 1 base from J, the gap between germline ends came to 7 bases. The CDR3 coding sequence is TGCGCCAGCAGCTCTCAGAGGAACACTGAAGCTTTCTTT. This sequence encodes CASSSQRNTEAFF.

The J gene is TRBJ2-7, the V gene TRBV5-4; TRBD2 matches 8 bases. This CDR3 has 15 amino acids. The germline V gene has CDR1 SGHNT and CDR2 YYREEE (reference sequence). V was pared by 5 bases and J by 3 bases, with 10 bases of the junction left unmatched. The CDR3 is CASSNSAGGGYEQYF. CDR3 nucleotide sequence: TGTGCCAGCAGTAACTCGGCCGGGGGGGGCTACGAGCAGTACTTC.

This chain links TRBV7-9 with TRBJ2-4; D is undetermined. Germline values: CDR1 SEHNR, CDR2 FQNEAQ (reference sequence). This CDR3 is 15 amino acids long. Trimming cost V 5 bases and J 1 base, with 12 bases left between them. CDR3 loop: CASSPAALAKNIQYF. As DNA, the CDR3 is TGTGCCAGCAGCCCTGCAGCTTTGGCCAAAAACATTCAGTACTTC.

The rearrangement joins TRBV29-1 to TRBJ2-1, with TRBD2 matching over 15 bases. V was clipped by 4 bases and J by 1 base; unmatched bases: 2. CDR1 SQVTM and CDR2 ANQGSEA come from the germline V gene. CDR3 size: 16 residues. The CDR3 sequence: CSVGGLAGGSYNEQFF. As DNA, the CDR3 is TGCAGCGTTGGGGGACTAGCGGGAGGTTCCTACAATGAGCAGTTCTTC.

The chain has TRBV13 and TRBJ1-5; D remains unclear. Germline loops: CDR1 PRHDT, CDR2 FYEKMQ (reference sequence). The ends were cut back, 2 bases at V and 6 bases at J, with 5 bases in the middle. This CDR3 contains 12 residues. CDR3 in amino acids: CASSLPGQPQHF. DNA of the CDR3: TGTGCCAGCAGCTTACCTGGTCAGCCCCAGCATTTT.

The rearrangement uses TRBV19 and TRBJ2-1, with D uncertain. This CDR3 is 13 amino acids long. Per germline, CDR1 LNHDA and CDR2 SQIVND (reference sequence). With 4 bases removed from V and 4 bases from J, the gap between germline ends came to 8 bases. This CDR3 reads CASSTLRYNEQFF. The CDR3 nucleotides are TGTGCCAGTAGTACCCTCAGATACAATGAGCAGTTCTTC.

The chain is built from TRBV25-1 and TRBJ2-4, with 8 nucleotides matching TRBD2. CDR3 size: 15 residues. Germline lookup yields CDR1 MGHDK and CDR2 SYGVNS. Unmatched junction bases numbered 5, after V lost 2 bases and J lost 5 bases. This CDR3 reads CASSETGGPQNIQYF. The CDR3 nucleotides are TGTGCCAGCAGTGAAACGGGAGGGCCCCAAAACATTCAGTACTTC.

This sequence joins TRBV28 and TRBJ1-5; D might be TRBD1 (5 bases). The V end lost 3 bases, the J end lost 4 bases, and 13 bases lay between the germline ends. The length of the CDR3 is 15 residues. Germline assignment: CDR1 MDHEN and CDR2 SYDVKM. CDR3 DNA sequence: TGTGCCAGCAGTTTTGGGCAGGGTAAAAATCAGCCCCAGCATTTT. Encoded protein: CASSFGQGKNQPQHF.

With regard to this clone: Other DNA sequences from this sample encode an identical CDR3 as well. This chain joins TRBV28 and TRBJ2-2; no definite D call. Germline V gene lookup returns CDR1 MDHEN and CDR2 SYDVKM. V was cut by 3 bases and J by 0 bases, with 5 bases left in between. The CDR3 runs to 14 residues. This chain's CDR3 is CASSFSTNTGELFF. Here the CDR3 DNA reads TGTGCCAGCAGTTTTTCGACGAACACCGGGGAGCTGTTTTTT.

The chain links TRBV11-2 to TRBJ2-7; the D is unclear. Trimming took 6 bases from V and 0 from J, leaving 9 bases between them. This CDR3 has 13 amino acids. Germline lookup yields CDR1 SGHAT and CDR2 FQNNGV. The CDR3 spells CASSRVYSYEQYF. CDR3 in DNA: TGTGCCAGCAGTCGTGTCTACTCCTACGAGCAGTACTTC.

The chain carries TRBV30 and TRBJ1-1, with D uncertain. Germline lookup yields CDR1 GTSNPN and CDR2 SVGIG (reference sequence). The CDR3 is 11 residues long. V was pared by 3 bases and J by 5 bases, with 7 bases between. The CDR3 bases are TGTGCCTGGAGACAAAAAACTGAAGCTTTCTTT. Translation: CAWRQKTEAFF. Combining the CDR3 with reference TRBV30 and TRBJ1-1 gives the whole variable domain SQTIHQWPATLVQPVGSPLSLECTVEGTSNPNLYWYRQAAGRGLQLLFYSVGIGQISSEVPQNLSASRPQDRQFILSSKKLLLSDSGFYLCAWRQKTEAFFGQGTRLTVV.

This chain uses TRBV29-1 with TRBJ2-3, with TRBD1 identical over 8 bases. This CDR3 comprises 15 residues. V dropped 4 bases and J dropped 4; count of bases not matched to a gene: 10. Germline V gene data show CDR1 as SQVTM and CDR2 as ANQGSEA. This CDR3 reads CSVGPSGQGADTQYF. CDR3 DNA sequence: TGCAGCGTTGGCCCTTCCGGACAGGGAGCAGATACGCAGTATTTT.

V and J are TRBV15 and TRBJ2-3; TRBD2 matches at 9 bases. This CDR3 has 15 residues. V shed 5 bases, J shed 2 bases, and the junction held 5 bases outside the gene matches. Germline CDR1 and CDR2: LNHNV and YYDKDF (reference sequence). The CDR3 DNA reads as TGTGCCACCAGCTTAGCGGGGGATGTCACAGATACGCAGTATTTT. Translated, it gives CATSLAGDVTDTQYF.

The V and J genes are TRBV19 and TRBJ1-5, with D possibly being TRBD1 (5 bases). The CDR3 is 16 residues long. V dropped 3 bases and J dropped 3 bases, with 15 bases sitting between them. Germline V lookup: CDR1 LNHDA, CDR2 SQIVND (reference sequence). CDR3 coding DNA: TGTGCCAGTAGTATCTACCCTGACAGACTCAATCAGCCCCAGCATTTT. Translated, it gives CASSIYPDRLNQPQHF.

This clone has a single count. The genes are TRBV28 and TRBJ2-7, with TRBD2 matching over 8 bases. The CDR3 covers 14 residues. Trimming took 2 bases from V and 3 from J; bases not matched to a gene: 3. Per germline, CDR1 MDHEN and CDR2 SYDVKM. CDR3 sequence reads: CASSLELADYEQYF. CDR3 sequence (DNA): TGTGCCAGCAGTTTAGAACTAGCGGACTACGAGCAGTACTTC.

The chain recombines TRBV7-2 with TRBJ2-7; 10 bases line up with TRBD1. After removal of 5 bases from V and 6 bases from J, the junction contained 10 bases not matched to a gene. The germline V gene encodes CDR1 SGHTA and CDR2 FQGNSA. The CDR3 is made up of 15 amino acids. The CDR3 DNA is TGTGCCAGCAGCCTCGGGACAGGGGCATTCCGCGAGCAGTACTTC. Its protein product is CASSLGTGAFREQYF.

Note on this clone: This sample includes further DNA sequences coding for the same CDR3. The rearrangement links TRBV5-4 to TRBJ2-5, with 7 bases identical to TRBD1. Unmatched junction bases numbered 2, after V lost 4 bases and J lost 2 bases. This CDR3 contains 13 residues. Germline loops: CDR1 SGHNT, CDR2 YYREEE (reference sequence). CDR3 DNA: TGTGCCAGCAGCGTGGGACAGCAAGAGACCCAGTACTTC. As protein: CASSVGQQETQYF.

As to this clone: Other DNA sequences in this specimen translate into the identical CDR3. The chain uses TRBV19 and TRBJ2-2; TRBD2 aligns across 8 bases. This CDR3 is 14 amino acids long. The V and J ends lost 3 bases and 4 bases, in that order; junction bases with no gene match: 1. CDR1 and CDR2 from the germline V gene are LNHDA and SQIVND (reference sequence). In DNA, the CDR3 is TGTGCCAGTAGTATCGGGAGGGGCACCGGGGAGCTGTTTTTT. Translated, it gives CASSIGRGTGELFF.

The gene calls are TRBV30 and TRBJ1-5; 7 bases line up with TRBD1. Trimming cost V 1 base and J 5 bases; bases outside gene matches: 5. The CDR3 consists of 14 residues. CDR1 is GTSNPN, CDR2 SVGIG, per germline (reference sequence). This CDR3 reads CAWSEGDRHQPQHF. DNA for the CDR3: TGTGCCTGGAGTGAGGGGGACAGACATCAGCCCCAGCATTTT.

This rearrangement joins TRBV5-1 to TRBJ1-5; D ambiguous. The CDR3 length is 14 residues. Germline loops: CDR1 SGHRS, CDR2 YFSETQ. V was cut by 0 bases and J by 5 bases, with 9 bases left in between. The CDR3 loop is CASSLAGGDQPQHF. The CDR3 DNA is TGCGCCAGCAGCTTGGCCGGCGGAGATCAGCCCCAGCATTTT.

The chain joins TRBV25-1 to TRBJ2-5, with D hard to call. The CDR3 spans 15 residues. Germline-derived CDR1 and CDR2 are MGHDK and SYGVNS. V was trimmed by 5 bases and J by 1 base, leaving 14 bases between them. Here the CDR3 reads CASSQDVALQETQYF. CDR3 sequence (DNA): TGTGCCAGCAGTCAAGACGTGGCGCTCCAAGAGACCCAGTACTTC.

The rearrangement links TRBV5-1 to TRBJ2-7; TRBD1 or TRBD2 may be the D gene (5 bases each). The CDR3 spans 13 residues. Trimming removed 1 base from V and 5 bases from J, with 10 bases in between. The germline V gene encodes CDR1 SGHRS and CDR2 YFSETQ. For the CDR3, the DNA is TGCGCCAGCAGCTTGTGGGGGTTGAACGAGCAGTACTTC. It is translated as CASSLWGLNEQYF.

The chain links TRBV7-9 to TRBJ2-1; no clear D. The CDR3 runs to 15 residues. Trimming removed 5 bases at V and 0 bases at J, with 11 bases between. Germline V gene data show CDR1 as SEHNR and CDR2 as FQNEAQ (reference sequence). The CDR3 reads CASSDKKSSYNEQFF. For the CDR3, the DNA is TGTGCCAGCAGCGATAAGAAGAGCTCCTACAATGAGCAGTTCTTC.